This T cell receptor beta chain was obtained from a study of metastatic and nonmetastatic thyroid tumors. Looking at the study overall: Repertoires were compared across blood and tumor or nodule tissue from malignant and benign thyroid patients. Findings and limits, study-wide: Malignant thyroid tumors reportedly had TCR beta diversity that was significantly higher than in benign nodules, in blood and tumor.

The CDR3 is made up of 15 amino acids. CDR1 SGHRS and CDR2 YFSETQ come from the germline V gene. The V and J ends lost 4 bases and 2 bases, in that order; junction bases with no gene match: 4. In the original workflow: Building a distant-metastasis classifier for papillary thyroid cancer drew on CDR3 differences across clinicopathological groups. TCRdb reprocessed the PCR reads via MiXCR. These V and J calls rely on TCRdb rather than the paper's analysis. Here the sample spans fewer than 55,000 clones, roughly 15% being singletons. None of the patients had undergone any treatment ahead of thyroid surgery. In its sample, this clone was seen many times. Its antigen is currently unknown.

The V and J genes are TRBV5-1 and TRBJ2-3, with 10 bases matching TRBD2. This TCR was sampled from a female donor with papillary thyroid cancer or a benign thyroid nodule (not recorded which). Some clones in this sample may be carry-over from other donors' samples. The specimen sequenced was blood. This chain's CDR3 is CASSRTSGLTDTQYF. The DNA for the CDR3 is TGCGCCAGCAGCCGGACTAGCGGTCTCACAGATACGCAGTATTTT. Based on the CDR3 plus reference TRBV5-1 and TRBJ2-3, the full variable domain is KAGVTQTPRYLIKTRGQQVTLSCSPISGHRSVSWYQQTPGQGLQFLFEYFSETQRNKGNFPGRFSGRQFSNSRSEMNVSTLELGDSALYLCASSRTSGLTDTQYFGPGTRLTVL.